The source of this T cell receptor beta chain is a study of cytomegalovirus exposure and HLA in healthy donors. Use of 60 Vbeta and 13 Jbeta primers characterized the PCR. Data came from immunoSEQ multiplex PCR; TCRdb stores just in-frame clones and leaves some out. The sample has 150,000 to 200,000 clones; 77% are singletons. The CDR3 is made up of 18 amino acids. Germline values: CDR1 SGHRS, CDR2 YFSETQ. The V gene end was trimmed by 0 bases and the J gene end by 3 bases; junction bases not matched to a gene: 9. Material: PBMCs. The sequence came from a female donor in good health and CMV-seronegative. This rearrangement joins TRBV5-1 to TRBJ2-1, with TRBD2 matching over 10 bases. The DNA for the CDR3 is TGCGCCAGCAGCTTGGCCCCCCCCGGGACTAGCGTCTACAATGAGCAGTTCTTC. Translating gives CASSLAPPGTSVYNEQFF.